The 20 T cell receptor beta chains given below trace back to one sample, sequenced in a study of blood T cell repertoires in COVID-19. Clones were read by immunoSEQ multiplex PCR, and TCRdb kept only the in-frame ones, dropping some. The sample lists approximately 170,000 clones; about 89% were seen once. Sequencing was carried out using peripheral blood. These TCRs come from a man between 70 and 80 years old with acute or convalescent COVID-19.

J is TRBJ2-2 and V is TRBV10-2, with 10 bases identical to TRBD2. CDR1 is WSHSY, CDR2 SAAADI, per germline. The CDR3 length is 16 residues. Trimming at V came to 0 bases and at J to 3 bases, leaving 1 base not matched to a gene. This chain's CDR3 is CASSESGTSDTGELFF. The DNA of the CDR3 is TGCGCCAGCAGTGAGTCTGGGACTAGCGACACCGGGGAGCTGTTTTTT.

The chain joins TRBV20-1 to TRBJ2-5; 7 bases agree with TRBD1. V lost 3 bases and J lost 5; bases outside the gene matches: 6. The germline CDR1 and CDR2 sequences are DFQATT and SNEGSKA (reference sequence). This CDR3 contains 13 residues. The CDR3 reads CSASDRAGETQYF. For the CDR3, the DNA is TGCAGTGCTAGTGACAGGGCCGGGGAGACCCAGTACTTC.

The gene calls are TRBV12-3 or TRBV12-4 and TRBJ1-1; D might be TRBD1 (6 bases). This CDR3 has 13 amino acids. V was clipped by 3 bases and J by 7 bases, with 12 bases between them. The CDR3 sequence: CASSLSGAVEAFF. CDR3 coding DNA: TGTGCCAGCAGTTTGTCAGGGGCGGTTGAAGCTTTCTTT.

The V and J genes are TRBV2 and TRBJ1-5; TRBD1 matches 12 bases. The CDR3 extends over 17 amino acids. Germline V gives CDR1 SNHLY, CDR2 FYNNEI. The trim removed 5 bases at V and 4 bases at J, leaving 9 bases unmatched. CDR3 amino acids: CASSSPGTGGLNQPQHF. In DNA, the CDR3 is TGTGCCAGCAGTAGTCCCGGGACAGGGGGCTTGAATCAGCCCCAGCATTTT.

This CDR3 reads CASSLSGGAGYEQYF. In DNA form, the CDR3 reads TGTGCCAGCAGCCTTAGCGGGGGGGCCGGGTACGAGCAGTACTTC. This chain uses TRBV11-3 with TRBJ2-7; 11 bases agree with TRBD2. Per the germline V gene, CDR1 is SGHNT and CDR2 is YENEEA. The CDR3 runs to 15 residues. V lost 5 bases to trimming and J lost 4 bases; unmatched junction nucleotides: 7. The full variable domain, completed using reference TRBV11-3 and TRBJ2-7, is EAGVVQSPRYKIIEKKQPVAFWCNPISGHNTLYWYLQNLGQGPELLIRYENEEAVDDSQLPKDRFSAERLKGVDSTLKIQPAELGDSAVYLCASSLSGGAGYEQYFGPGTRLTVT.

The gene calls are TRBV28 and TRBJ1-2; D call uncertain. The germline gives CDR1 MDHEN, CDR2 SYDVKM. V lost 7 bases to trimming and J lost 0 bases, with 9 bases between them. The CDR3 is 13 amino acids. The DNA of the CDR3 is TGTGCCAGCATGGCTTTGGCTAACTATGGCTACACCTTC. Its protein product is CASMALANYGYTF.

This clone appeared once. V usage is TRBV5-1 and J usage is TRBJ2-1; possibly TRBD1 for D (5 bases). From germline, CDR1 is SGHRS and CDR2 YFSETQ. This CDR3 has 13 amino acids. V lost 0 bases, J lost 9 bases, and 10 bases lay in between. CDR3 sequence: CASSLDWGGEQFF. CDR3 coding DNA: TGCGCCAGCAGCTTGGACTGGGGCGGTGAGCAGTTCTTC.

This sequence joins TRBV5-4 and TRBJ2-3; D might be TRBD2 (5 bases). Trimming removed 4 bases from V and 0 bases from J, with 9 bases in between. Germline V gives CDR1 SGHNT, CDR2 YYREEE (reference sequence). This CDR3 is built from 14 residues. CDR3 region: CASSTRTSTDTQYF. The DNA of the CDR3 is TGTGCCAGCAGCACAAGGACTAGCACAGATACGCAGTATTTT.

The rearrangement links TRBV5-1 to TRBJ1-1; 8 bases are shared with TRBD1. The J segment lost 5 bases and the V segment lost 4 bases, leaving 10 bases of the junction unmatched. Germline V gives CDR1 SGHRS, CDR2 YFSETQ. The CDR3 length is 15 residues. CDR3 sequence (DNA): TGCGCCAGCAGCCCTAACTCAGGGGGCAGGACTGAAGCTTTCTTT. Translating gives CASSPNSGGRTEAFF.

This rearrangement joins TRBV9 to TRBJ1-2, with 10 bases matching TRBD1. Looked up from germline, CDR1 is SGDLS and CDR2 is YYNGEE. The V segment lost 4 bases and the J segment 4 bases; nucleotides outside the gene matches: 7. The CDR3 runs to 15 residues. CDR3 protein: CASSLEGQGGYGYTF. Written as DNA, the CDR3 is TGTGCCAGCAGCCTAGAAGGACAGGGGGGCTATGGCTACACCTTC. Based on the CDR3 plus reference TRBV9 and TRBJ1-2, the full variable domain is DSGVTQTPKHLITATGQRVTLRCSPRSGDLSVYWYQQSLDQGLQFLIQYYNGEERAKGNILERFSAQQFPDLHSELNLSSLELGDSALYFCASSLEGQGGYGYTFGSGTRLTVV.

The chain combines TRBV5-1 with TRBJ2-2, with 11 bases matching TRBD1. Unmatched junction bases numbered 5, after V lost 4 bases and J lost 6 bases. The CDR3 has 15 amino acids. Germline values: CDR1 SGHRS, CDR2 YFSETQ. CDR3: CASSQGQGAAGELFF. CDR3 bases: TGCGCCAGCAGCCAAGGACAGGGGGCGGCCGGGGAGCTGTTTTTT. Full variable domain (remainder filled in from reference TRBV5-1 and TRBJ2-2): KAGVTQTPRYLIKTRGQQVTLSCSPISGHRSVSWYQQTPGQGLQFLFEYFSETQRNKGNFPGRFSGRQFSNSRSEMNVSTLELGDSALYLCASSQGQGAAGELFFGEGSRLTVL.

The table lists this clone with a few counts. The V and J genes are TRBV9 and TRBJ2-3, with D possibly matching TRBD2 (7 bases). Trimming left V 4 bases short and J 2 bases short, with 14 bases between. The length of the CDR3 is 15 residues. Germline CDR1 reads SGDLS; CDR2 reads YYNGEE. The CDR3 DNA sequence: TGTGCCAGCAGCCAAGGGGGGGTTATCACAGATACGCAGTATTTT. Translated: CASSQGGVITDTQYF.

This clone showed up just a few times. This rearrangement joins TRBV6-4 to TRBJ2-3, with TRBD2 matching 11 bases. The ends lost 4 bases at V and 3 bases at J; junction bases unmatched: 3. This CDR3 is 15 amino acids long. Per germline, CDR1 MRHNA and CDR2 SNTAGT. DNA for the CDR3: TGTGCCAGCAGTGGAACTAGCGGGGGTACAGATACGCAGTATTTT. This translates into CASSGTSGGTDTQYF.

The chain couples TRBV9 to TRBJ2-2, with D possibly matching TRBD2 (6 bases). Germline values: CDR1 SGDLS, CDR2 YYNGEE. CDR3 length equals 15 residues. Trimming shortened V by 3 bases and J by 4 bases, and 13 bases separated the two germline ends. This CDR3 reads CASSAPGAGTGELFF. CDR3 in DNA: TGTGCCAGCAGCGCCCCGGGAGCTGGCACCGGGGAGCTGTTTTTT.

V usage is TRBV5-1 and J usage is TRBJ1-2; D call uncertain. The CDR3 sequence is 12 residues long. Trimming removed 4 bases from V and 5 bases from J, with 9 bases in between. Germline assignment: CDR1 SGHRS and CDR2 YFSETQ. DNA of the CDR3: TGCGCCAGCAGCGCTGACATTTATGGCTACACCTTC. It specifies CASSADIYGYTF.

The rearrangement links TRBV5-1 to TRBJ1-1; 8 bases match TRBD1. CDR3 length: 16 residues. V shed 2 bases and J 3 bases; nucleotides not matched to a gene: 9. Germline V CDR1 and CDR2: SGHRS, YFSETQ. CDR3 coding DNA: TGCGCCAGCAGCTTACGGCGGGACAGGTCGGACACTGAAGCTTTCTTT. Protein product: CASSLRRDRSDTEAFF.

Turning to this clone: Other DNA sequences of this sample code for an identical CDR3. This chain links TRBV5-4 with TRBJ2-1; 9 bases map to TRBD2. The CDR3 is made up of 15 amino acids. The trim removed 0 bases at V and 6 bases at J, leaving 4 bases unmatched. Germline V CDR1 and CDR2: SGHNT, YYREEE (reference sequence). The CDR3 protein is CASSLVSGGGNEQFF. The CDR3 nucleotides read TGTGCCAGCAGCTTGGTTAGCGGGGGTGGCAATGAGCAGTTCTTC.

The J gene is TRBJ1-1, the V gene TRBV20-1, with D perhaps matching TRBD1 (5 bases). The CDR3 has 12 amino acids. Per germline, CDR1 DFQATT and CDR2 SNEGSKA (reference sequence). Deletions cut 3 bases from V and 1 base from J, with 6 bases between. CDR3 amino acids: CSASRGNTEAFF. For the CDR3, the DNA is TGCAGTGCTAGTAGGGGGAACACTGAAGCTTTCTTT.

The chain combines TRBV6-6 with TRBJ1-2, with TRBD1 as a possible D gene (5 bases). Trimming removed 3 bases from V and 3 bases from J, with 11 bases in between. Looked up from germline, CDR1 is MNHNY and CDR2 is SVGAGI (reference sequence). The CDR3 has 14 residues. CDR3 bases: TGTGCCAGCAGTTATTCCCAGGGCTACTATGGCTACACCTTC. Its translation: CASSYSQGYYGYTF.

J is TRBJ2-3 and V is TRBV27; 7 positions agree with TRBD2. The CDR3 covers 14 residues. The V gene end was trimmed by 7 bases and the J gene end by 0 bases; junction bases not matched to a gene: 4. CDR1 MNHEY and CDR2 SMNVEV come from the germline V gene (reference sequence). CDR3 coding DNA: TGTGCCAGCACGATAGCGGGTAGCACAGATACGCAGTATTTT. Encoded protein: CASTIAGSTDTQYF.